A single TCR beta chain is shown here with its context. Germline V gene lookup returns CDR1 SGHRS and CDR2 YFSETQ. Trimming cost V 0 bases and J 4 bases; bases outside gene matches: 10. The CDR3 covers 17 residues. The data are from a study of blood T cell repertoires in COVID-19. The wider study: Nucleic acid was either cDNA or gDNA, and it came from T cells, B-cell-depleted T cells, or PBMCs.

In the original processing: Reference gene primer amplification gave estimated nucleated cell counts. Measured with immunoSEQ multiplex PCR; TCRdb has only the in-frame clones, and not every one. Clone size and the V and J calls come from that table; the DNA yielded D and trimming. The table shows under 35,000 clones, with roughly four fifths occurring only once. The J gene is TRBJ2-1, the V gene TRBV5-1; 7 bases map to TRBD1. The sample comprised peripheral blood. The TCR comes from a man in his 70s with acute or convalescent COVID-19. As DNA, the CDR3 is TGCGCCAGCAGCTTGGCCTCCGGGACAGACCCTTACAATGAGCAGTTCTTC. Protein: CASSLASGTDPYNEQFF.